The next 14 T cell receptor beta chains were all read from a single sample in a study of radiotherapy plus CTLA-4 blockade in lung cancer. Profiled with immunoSEQ multiplex PCR; TCRdb holds only in-frame clones, not every one. The sample includes 120,000 or so clones, more than 80% of them seen just once. Sequencing was performed on peripheral blood, taken from a patient treated with radiotherapy plus ipilimumab. Receptor source: a human donor with non-small cell lung cancer that progressed on radiotherapy plus ipilimumab.

The rearrangement links TRBV5-1 to TRBJ2-2; D may be TRBD2 (5 bases). This CDR3 contains 13 residues. Trimming took 2 bases from V and 7 from J, leaving 9 bases between them. Germline CDR1 and CDR2: SGHRS and YFSETQ. CDR3 protein: CASSLEGGGELFF. The CDR3 coding sequence is TGCGCCAGCAGCTTAGAAGGAGGCGGGGAGCTGTTTTTT.

The chain couples TRBV19 to TRBJ1-2; 10 bases map to TRBD1. Germline-derived CDR1 and CDR2 are LNHDA and SQIVND (reference sequence). V dropped 8 bases and J dropped 2; count of bases not matched to a gene: 8. The CDR3 has 15 amino acids. In DNA, the CDR3 is TGTGCCAGTTTCGACAGGGGGCGAGGGAACTATGGCTACACCTTC. Protein sequence: CASFDRGRGNYGYTF.

This chain joins TRBV5-3 and TRBJ2-3; 9 bases match TRBD2. TRBV5-3 is assigned to the ORF class and has an uncertain function. The CDR3 totals 16 residues. V shed 6 bases and J 3 bases; nucleotides not matched to a gene: 11. CDR3 nucleotides: TGTGCCAGAATCCCTGGCTCTAGCGGGAAAACAGATACGCAGTATTTT. It specifies CARIPGSSGKTDTQYF.

V gene TRBV29-1 combines with J gene TRBJ2-2; maybe TRBD1 (5 bases). The V end lost 6 bases, the J end lost 3 bases, and 8 bases lay between the germline ends. CDR1 and CDR2 (germline): SQVTM, ANQGSEA. The CDR3 spans 12 residues. The CDR3 loop is CSVLRDTGELFF. The CDR3 DNA reads TGCAGCGTCCTCAGGGACACCGGGGAGCTGTTTTTT.

The V and J genes are TRBV5-1 and TRBJ2-7, with a possible D match to TRBD2 (5 bases). V was clipped by 3 bases and J by 0 bases, with 10 bases between them. The CDR3 extends over 14 amino acids. In germline, CDR1 is SGHRS, CDR2 YFSETQ. The CDR3 loop reads CASSYAGSSYEQYF. DNA for the CDR3: TGCGCCAGCAGCTACGCGGGCAGCTCCTACGAGCAGTACTTC.

The V gene is TRBV5-1, the J gene TRBJ2-1, with 9 bases fitting TRBD1. Looked up from germline, CDR1 is SGHRS and CDR2 is YFSETQ. The V segment lost 0 bases and the J segment 6 bases; nucleotides outside the gene matches: 1. The CDR3 runs to 14 residues. The CDR3 DNA is TGCGCCAGCAGCTTGGGGGACAGGGCCAATGAGCAGTTCTTC. This translates into CASSLGDRANEQFF.

The chain carries TRBV7-8 and TRBJ2-5; 7 bases fit TRBD2. J lost 2 bases, V lost 5 bases, and 5 bases had no gene match. This CDR3 is 14 amino acids long. The germline CDR1 and CDR2 sequences are SGHVS and FQNEAQ. The CDR3 region is CASSRGTIQETQYF. The CDR3 DNA follows: TGTGCCAGCAGCAGAGGGACTATACAAGAGACCCAGTACTTC.

Worth noting for this clone: One end of the junction varies from germline; a read error may be responsible. V usage is TRBV10-2 and J usage is TRBJ2-2, with D perhaps matching TRBD2 (5 bases). The germline V gene encodes CDR1 WSHSY and CDR2 SAAADI. The CDR3 totals 14 residues. Written as DNA, the CDR3 is TGCGCCAGCAGTGAGCGTTTCCGAGATCGGGAACTGTTTTTT. It yields the protein CASSERFRDRELFF.

The chain couples TRBV30 to TRBJ2-3; TRBD2 matches at 11 bases. CDR1 GTSNPN and CDR2 SVGIG come from the germline V gene (reference sequence). V was pared by 8 bases and J by 11 bases, with 6 bases of the junction left unmatched. CDR3 length equals 11 residues. CDR3 sequence: CAGTSGRGQYF. DNA of the CDR3: TGTGCCGGGACTAGCGGCCGAGGGCAGTATTTT.

The chain recombines TRBV6-6 with TRBJ1-1, with TRBD1 matching over 7 bases. V was pared by 9 bases and J by 4 bases, with 8 bases of the junction left unmatched. Germline V gives CDR1 MNHNY, CDR2 SVGAGI (reference sequence). CDR3 size: 13 residues. DNA of the CDR3: TGTGCCAGTAGACAGGGACTCGGCACTGAAGCTTTCTTT. Encoded protein: CASRQGLGTEAFF.

This clone was observed once. The rearrangement links TRBV30 to TRBJ1-5; D remains unclear. This CDR3 has 13 residues. Looked up from germline, CDR1 is GTSNPN and CDR2 is SVGIG (reference sequence). The V end lost 0 bases, the J end lost 4 bases, and 7 bases lay between the germline ends. As DNA, the CDR3 is TGTGCCTGGAGTGTAGACCGGAATCAGCCCCAGCATTTT. As protein: CAWSVDRNQPQHF.

This sequence joins TRBV7-9 and TRBJ2-3; no reliable D call. Trimming left V 5 bases short and J 1 base short, with 19 bases between. Germline CDR1 SEHNR, CDR2 FQNEAQ (reference sequence). The CDR3 spans 17 residues. The CDR3 reads CASSPLFGVGGTDTQYF. The CDR3 DNA reads TGTGCCAGCAGCCCCCTCTTTGGGGTAGGAGGCACAGATACGCAGTATTTT.

Notes on this clone: The same CDR3 can be traced to other DNA sequences in this sample. The gene calls are TRBV5-1 and TRBJ1-1; 7 nucleotides match TRBD1. CDR3 size: 14 residues. V was pared by 3 bases and J by 1 base, with 3 bases of the junction left unmatched. Germline lookup yields CDR1 SGHRS and CDR2 YFSETQ. The CDR3 sequence is CASSSQGGNTEAFF. As DNA, the CDR3 is TGCGCCAGCAGCTCTCAGGGGGGGAACACTGAAGCTTTCTTT.

The chain employs TRBV10-3 and TRBJ2-1; TRBD2 matches 11 bases. The germline V gene has CDR1 ENHRY and CDR2 SYGVKD. Trimming took 2 bases from V and 5 from J; bases not matched to a gene: 5. This CDR3 comprises 16 residues. The CDR3, as DNA: TGTGCCATCAGTGAGGGCTTAGCGGGAGGGGACAATGAGCAGTTCTTC. Translated: CAISEGLAGGDNEQFF.